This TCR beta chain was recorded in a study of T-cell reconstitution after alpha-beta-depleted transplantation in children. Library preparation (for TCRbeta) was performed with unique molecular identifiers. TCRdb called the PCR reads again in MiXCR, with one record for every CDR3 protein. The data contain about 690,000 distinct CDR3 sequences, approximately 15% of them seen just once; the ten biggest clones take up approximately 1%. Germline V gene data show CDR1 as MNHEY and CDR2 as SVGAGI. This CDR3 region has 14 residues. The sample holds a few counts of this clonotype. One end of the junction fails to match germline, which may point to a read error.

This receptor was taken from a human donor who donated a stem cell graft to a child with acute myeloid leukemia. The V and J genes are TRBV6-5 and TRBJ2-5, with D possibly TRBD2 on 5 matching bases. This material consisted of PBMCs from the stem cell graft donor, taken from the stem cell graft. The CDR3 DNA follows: TGTGCCAGCAGTCACTCCCCTAGCTTGGAGACCCAGTACTTC. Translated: CASSHSPSLETQYF.